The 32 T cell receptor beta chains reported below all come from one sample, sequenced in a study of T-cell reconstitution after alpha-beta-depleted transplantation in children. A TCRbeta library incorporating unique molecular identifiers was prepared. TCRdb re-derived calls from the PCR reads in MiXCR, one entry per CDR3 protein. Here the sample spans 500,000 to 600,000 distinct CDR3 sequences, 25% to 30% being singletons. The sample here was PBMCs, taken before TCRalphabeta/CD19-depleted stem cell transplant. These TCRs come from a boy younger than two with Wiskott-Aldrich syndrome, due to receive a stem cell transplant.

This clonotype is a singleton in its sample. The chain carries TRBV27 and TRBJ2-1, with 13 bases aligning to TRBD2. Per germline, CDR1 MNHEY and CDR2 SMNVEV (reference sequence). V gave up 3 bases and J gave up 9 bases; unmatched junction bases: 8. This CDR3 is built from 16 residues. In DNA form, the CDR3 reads TGTGCCAGCAGTTTCACTACTAGCGGGAGGGCGGGTGAGCAGTTCTTC. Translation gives CASSFTTSGRAGEQFF.

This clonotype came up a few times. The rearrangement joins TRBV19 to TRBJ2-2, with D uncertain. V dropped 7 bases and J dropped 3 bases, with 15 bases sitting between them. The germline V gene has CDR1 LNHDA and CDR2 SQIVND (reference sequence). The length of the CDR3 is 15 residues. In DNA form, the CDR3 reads TGTGCCAGTACCTTTGGGCTAGTCCACACCGGGGAGCTGTTTTTT. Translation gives CASTFGLVHTGELFF.

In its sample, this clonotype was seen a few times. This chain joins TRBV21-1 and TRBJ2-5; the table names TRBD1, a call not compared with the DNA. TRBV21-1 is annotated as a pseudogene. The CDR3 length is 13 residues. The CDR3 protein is CASTPGLQETQYF. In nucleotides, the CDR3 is TGTGCCAGCACTCCAGGGCTACAAGAGACCCAGTACTTC.

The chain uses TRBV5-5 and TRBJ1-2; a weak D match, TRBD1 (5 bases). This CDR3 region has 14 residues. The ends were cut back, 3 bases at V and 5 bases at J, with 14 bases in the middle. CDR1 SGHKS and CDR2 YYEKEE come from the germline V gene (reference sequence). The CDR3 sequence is CASSSQPGVYGYTF. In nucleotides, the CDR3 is TGTGCCAGCAGCTCCCAACCGGGGGTTTATGGCTACACCTTC.

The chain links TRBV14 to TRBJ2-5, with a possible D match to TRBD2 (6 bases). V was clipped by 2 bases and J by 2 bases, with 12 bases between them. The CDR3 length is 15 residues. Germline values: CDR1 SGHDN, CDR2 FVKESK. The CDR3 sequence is CASSQHRGVQETQYF. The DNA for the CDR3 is TGTGCCAGCAGCCAACATCGCGGGGTACAAGAGACCCAGTACTTC.

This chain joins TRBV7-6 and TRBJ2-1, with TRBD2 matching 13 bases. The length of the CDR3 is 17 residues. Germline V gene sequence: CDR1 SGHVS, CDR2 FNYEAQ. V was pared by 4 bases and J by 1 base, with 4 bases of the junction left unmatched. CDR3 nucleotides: TGTGCCAGCAGCTCCGGGACTAGCGGGGAATCCTACAATGAGCAGTTCTTC. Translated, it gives CASSSGTSGESYNEQFF.

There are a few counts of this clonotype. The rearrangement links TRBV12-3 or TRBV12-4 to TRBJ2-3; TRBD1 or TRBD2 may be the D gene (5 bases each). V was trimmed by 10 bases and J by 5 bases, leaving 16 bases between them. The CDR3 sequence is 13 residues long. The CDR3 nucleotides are TGTGCCACCCGGGACCCGCTGGGAGATACGCAGTATTTT. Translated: CATRDPLGDTQYF.

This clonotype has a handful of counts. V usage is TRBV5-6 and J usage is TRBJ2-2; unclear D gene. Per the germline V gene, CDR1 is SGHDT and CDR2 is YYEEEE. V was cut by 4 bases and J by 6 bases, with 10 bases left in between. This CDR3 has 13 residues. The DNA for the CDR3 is TGTGCCAGCAGCCCTCTAAACTCCGGGGAGCTGTTTTTT. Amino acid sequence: CASSPLNSGELFF.

The CDR3 coding sequence is TGTGCCAGCAGCTTAGGGTCCAGAGGATACACCTTC. This sequence encodes CASSLGSRGYTF. The V call is TRBV7-2, the J call TRBJ1-2; D call uncertain. V gave up 1 base and J gave up 11 bases, with 11 bases separating them. The CDR3 is made up of 12 amino acids. Germline V lookup: CDR1 SGHTA, CDR2 FQGNSA.

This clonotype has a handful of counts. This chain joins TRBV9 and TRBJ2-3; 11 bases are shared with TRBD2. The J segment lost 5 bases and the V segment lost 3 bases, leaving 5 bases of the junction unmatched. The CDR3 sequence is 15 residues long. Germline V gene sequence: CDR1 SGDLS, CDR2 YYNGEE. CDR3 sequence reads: CASSATSGNRDTQYF. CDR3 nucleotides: TGTGCCAGCAGCGCGACTAGCGGGAATAGAGATACGCAGTATTTT. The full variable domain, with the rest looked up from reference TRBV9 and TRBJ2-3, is DSGVTQTPKHLITATGQRVTLRCSPRSGDLSVYWYQQSLDQGLQFLIQYYNGEERAKGNILERFSAQQFPDLHSELNLSSLELGDSALYFCASSATSGNRDTQYFGPGTRLTVL.

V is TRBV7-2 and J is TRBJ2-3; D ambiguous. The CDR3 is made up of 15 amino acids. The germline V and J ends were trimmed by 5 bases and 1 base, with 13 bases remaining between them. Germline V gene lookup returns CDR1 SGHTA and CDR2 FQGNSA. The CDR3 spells CASSPLPGRTDTQYF. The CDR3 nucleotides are TGTGCCAGCAGCCCCCTCCCGGGCCGCACAGATACGCAGTATTTT. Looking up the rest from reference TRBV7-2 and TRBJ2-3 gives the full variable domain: GAGVSQSPSNKVTEKGKDVELRCDPISGHTALYWYRQSLGQGLEFLIYFQGNSAPDKSGLPSDRFSAERTGGSVSTLTIQRTQQEDSAVYLCASSPLPGRTDTQYFGPGTRLTVL.

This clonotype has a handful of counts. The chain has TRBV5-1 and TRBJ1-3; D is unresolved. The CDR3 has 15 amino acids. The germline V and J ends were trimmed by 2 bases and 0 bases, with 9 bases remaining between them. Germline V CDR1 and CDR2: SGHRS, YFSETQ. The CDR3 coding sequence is TGCGCCAGCAGCTTCGGCACTAACTCTGGAAACACCATATATTTT. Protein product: CASSFGTNSGNTIYF.

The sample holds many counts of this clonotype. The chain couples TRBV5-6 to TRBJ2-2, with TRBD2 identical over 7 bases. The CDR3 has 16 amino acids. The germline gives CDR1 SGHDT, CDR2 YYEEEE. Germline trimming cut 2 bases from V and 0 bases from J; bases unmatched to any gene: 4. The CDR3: CASSFWGRANTGELFF. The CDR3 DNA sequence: TGTGCCAGCAGCTTTTGGGGGAGGGCGAACACCGGGGAGCTGTTTTTT.

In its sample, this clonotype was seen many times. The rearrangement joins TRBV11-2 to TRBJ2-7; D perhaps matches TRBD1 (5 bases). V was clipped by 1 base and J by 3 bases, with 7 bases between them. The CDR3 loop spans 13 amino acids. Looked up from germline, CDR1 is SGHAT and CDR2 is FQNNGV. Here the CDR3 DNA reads TGTGCCAGCAGCTTAGTACAGGTCTACGAGCAGTACTTC. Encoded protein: CASSLVQVYEQYF.

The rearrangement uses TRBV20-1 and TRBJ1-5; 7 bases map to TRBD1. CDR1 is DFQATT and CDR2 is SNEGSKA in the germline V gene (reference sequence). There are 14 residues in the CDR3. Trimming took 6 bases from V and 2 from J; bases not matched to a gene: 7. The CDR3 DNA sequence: TGCAGTGCCGCTACAGGGGAGGGCAATCAGCCCCAGCATTTT. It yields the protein CSAATGEGNQPQHF.

CDR3 nucleotide sequence: TGTGCCAGCAGTTTCATCGACAGGGACAATCAGCCCCAGCATTTT. Its translation is CASSFIDRDNQPQHF. V and J are TRBV28 and TRBJ1-5; 7 bases align to TRBD1. This CDR3 has 15 residues. J gave up 3 bases and V 3 bases, and 5 bases lay outside the gene matches. CDR1 is MDHEN, CDR2 SYDVKM, per germline.

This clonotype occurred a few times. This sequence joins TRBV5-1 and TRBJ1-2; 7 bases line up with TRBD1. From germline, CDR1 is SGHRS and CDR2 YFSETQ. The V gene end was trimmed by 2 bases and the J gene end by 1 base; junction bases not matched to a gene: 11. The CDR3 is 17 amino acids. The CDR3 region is CASSLSPQGRGNYGYTF. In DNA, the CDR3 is TGCGCCAGCAGCTTAAGCCCACAGGGGCGGGGTAACTATGGCTACACCTTC.

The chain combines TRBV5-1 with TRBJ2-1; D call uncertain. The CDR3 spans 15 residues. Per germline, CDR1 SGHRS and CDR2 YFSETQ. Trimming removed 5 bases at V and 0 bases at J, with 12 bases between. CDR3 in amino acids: CASRNLLSSYNEQFF. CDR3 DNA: TGCGCCAGCAGGAACTTACTGAGCTCCTACAATGAGCAGTTCTTC.

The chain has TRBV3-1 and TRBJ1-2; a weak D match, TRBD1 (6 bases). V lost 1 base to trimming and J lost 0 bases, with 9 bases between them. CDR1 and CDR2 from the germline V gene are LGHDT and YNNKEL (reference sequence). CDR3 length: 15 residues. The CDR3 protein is CASSQGRGANYGYTF. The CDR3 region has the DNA TGTGCCAGCAGCCAAGGGAGGGGGGCTAACTATGGCTACACCTTC. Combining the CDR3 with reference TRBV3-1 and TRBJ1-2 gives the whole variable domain DTAVSQTPKYLVTQMGNDKSIKCEQNLGHDTMYWYKQDSKKFLKIMFSYNNKELIINETVPNRFSPKSPDKAHLNLHINSLELGDSAVYFCASSQGRGANYGYTFGSGTRLTVV.

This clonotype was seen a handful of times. The CDR3 sequence is CASSADREAPSEQYF. In DNA form, the CDR3 reads TGTGCCAGCAGTGCCGACAGGGAGGCCCCAAGCGAGCAGTACTTC. This chain joins TRBV2 and TRBJ2-7, with D perhaps matching TRBD1 (7 bases). The CDR3 totals 15 residues. Trimming removed 4 bases at V and 6 bases at J, with 19 bases between. Per germline, CDR1 SNHLY and CDR2 FYNNEI.

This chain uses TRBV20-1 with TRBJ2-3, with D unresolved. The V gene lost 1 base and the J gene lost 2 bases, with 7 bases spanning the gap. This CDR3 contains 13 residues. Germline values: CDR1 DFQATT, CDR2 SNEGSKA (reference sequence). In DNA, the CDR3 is TGCAGTGCTAGAGTTCCCAACACAGATACGCAGTATTTT. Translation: CSARVPNTDTQYF.

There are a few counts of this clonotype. The CDR3 loop reads CASSFAGTRSSYEQYF. The DNA of the CDR3 is TGCGCCAGCAGCTTTGCGGGGACTAGGAGCTCCTACGAGCAGTACTTC. This chain joins TRBV5-1 and TRBJ2-7, with 8 positions matching TRBD2. Germline V gene lookup returns CDR1 SGHRS and CDR2 YFSETQ. The CDR3 spans 16 residues. J gave up 0 bases and V 2 bases, and 7 bases lay outside the gene matches.

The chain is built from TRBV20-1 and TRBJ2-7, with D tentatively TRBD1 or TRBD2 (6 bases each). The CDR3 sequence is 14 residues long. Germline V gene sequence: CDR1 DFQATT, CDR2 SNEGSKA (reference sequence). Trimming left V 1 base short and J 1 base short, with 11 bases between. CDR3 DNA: TGCAGTGCTAGAGTCGGAGGGGGATCCTACGAGCAGTACTTC. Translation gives CSARVGGGSYEQYF.

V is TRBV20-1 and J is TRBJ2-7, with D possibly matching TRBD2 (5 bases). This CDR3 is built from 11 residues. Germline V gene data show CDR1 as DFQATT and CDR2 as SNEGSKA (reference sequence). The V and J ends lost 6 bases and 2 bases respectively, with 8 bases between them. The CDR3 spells CSANGAYEQYF. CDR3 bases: TGCAGTGCGAACGGGGCCTACGAGCAGTACTTC.

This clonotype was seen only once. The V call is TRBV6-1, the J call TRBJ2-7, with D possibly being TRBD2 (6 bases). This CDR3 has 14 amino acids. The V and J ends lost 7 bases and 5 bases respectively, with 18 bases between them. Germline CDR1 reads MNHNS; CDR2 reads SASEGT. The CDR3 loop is CASTRTWRDHEQYF. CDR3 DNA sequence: TGTGCCAGCACCCGAACGTGGCGGGACCACGAGCAGTACTTC.

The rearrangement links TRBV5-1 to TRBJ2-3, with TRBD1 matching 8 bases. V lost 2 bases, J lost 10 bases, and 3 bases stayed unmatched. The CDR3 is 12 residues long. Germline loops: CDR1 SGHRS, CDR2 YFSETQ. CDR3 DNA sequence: TGCGCCAGCAGCTTAATGACAGGGGCGCAGTATTTT. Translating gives CASSLMTGAQYF.

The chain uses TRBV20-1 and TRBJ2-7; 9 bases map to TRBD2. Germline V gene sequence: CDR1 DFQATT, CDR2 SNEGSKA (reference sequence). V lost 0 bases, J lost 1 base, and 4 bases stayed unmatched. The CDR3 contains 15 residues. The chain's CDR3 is CSARDQGLASYEQYF. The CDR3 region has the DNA TGCAGTGCTAGAGATCAGGGACTAGCATCCTACGAGCAGTACTTC.

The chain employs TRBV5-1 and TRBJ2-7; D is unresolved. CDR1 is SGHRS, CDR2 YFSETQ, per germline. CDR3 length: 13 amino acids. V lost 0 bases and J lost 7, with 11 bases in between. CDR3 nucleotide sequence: TGCGCCAGCAGCTTGGTGGCCGGGCAAGAGCAGTACTTC. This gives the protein CASSLVAGQEQYF.

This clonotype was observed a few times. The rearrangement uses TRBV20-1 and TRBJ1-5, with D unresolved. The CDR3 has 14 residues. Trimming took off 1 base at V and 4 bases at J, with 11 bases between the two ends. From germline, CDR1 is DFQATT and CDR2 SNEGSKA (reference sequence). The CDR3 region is CSARAGQDNQPQHF. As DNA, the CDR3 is TGCAGTGCTAGAGCCGGGCAGGATAATCAGCCCCAGCATTTT.

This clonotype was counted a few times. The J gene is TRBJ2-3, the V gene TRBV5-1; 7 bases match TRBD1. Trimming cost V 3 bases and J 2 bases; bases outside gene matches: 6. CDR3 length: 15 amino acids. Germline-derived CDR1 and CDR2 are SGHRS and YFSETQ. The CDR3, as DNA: TGCGCCAGCAGCTCGGACAGGACCTTCACAGATACGCAGTATTTT. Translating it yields CASSSDRTFTDTQYF. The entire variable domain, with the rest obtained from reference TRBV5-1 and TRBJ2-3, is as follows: KAGVTQTPRYLIKTRGQQVTLSCSPISGHRSVSWYQQTPGQGLQFLFEYFSETQRNKGNFPGRFSGRQFSNSRSEMNVSTLELGDSALYLCASSSDRTFTDTQYFGPGTRLTVL.

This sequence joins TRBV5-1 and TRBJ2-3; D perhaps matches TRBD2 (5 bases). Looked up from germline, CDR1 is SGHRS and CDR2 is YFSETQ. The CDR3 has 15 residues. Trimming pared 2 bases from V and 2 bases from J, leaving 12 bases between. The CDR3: CASSFSERNTDTQYF. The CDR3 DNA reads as TGCGCCAGCAGCTTCTCCGAGCGGAACACAGATACGCAGTATTTT.

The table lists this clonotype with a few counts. The CDR3 protein is CASSLEGTSTNEQFF. DNA of the CDR3: TGCGCCAGCAGCTTGGAAGGGACTAGCACCAATGAGCAGTTCTTC. The V call is TRBV5-1, the J call TRBJ2-1; 9 nucleotides line up with TRBD2. The CDR3 covers 15 residues. V dropped 0 bases and J dropped 6; count of bases not matched to a gene: 4. Looked up from germline, CDR1 is SGHRS and CDR2 is YFSETQ.